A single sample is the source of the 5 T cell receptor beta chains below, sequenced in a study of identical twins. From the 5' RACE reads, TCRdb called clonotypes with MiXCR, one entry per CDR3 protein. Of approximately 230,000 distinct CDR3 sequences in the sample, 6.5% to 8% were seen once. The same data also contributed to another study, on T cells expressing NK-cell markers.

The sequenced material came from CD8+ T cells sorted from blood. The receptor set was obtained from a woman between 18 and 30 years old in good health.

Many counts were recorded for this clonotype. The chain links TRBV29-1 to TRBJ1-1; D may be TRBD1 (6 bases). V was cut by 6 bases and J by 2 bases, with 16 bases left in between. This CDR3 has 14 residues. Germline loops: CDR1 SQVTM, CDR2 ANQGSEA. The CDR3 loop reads CSVPGEVGNTEAFF. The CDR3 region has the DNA TGCAGCGTCCCAGGGGAAGTCGGAAACACTGAAGCTTTCTTT.

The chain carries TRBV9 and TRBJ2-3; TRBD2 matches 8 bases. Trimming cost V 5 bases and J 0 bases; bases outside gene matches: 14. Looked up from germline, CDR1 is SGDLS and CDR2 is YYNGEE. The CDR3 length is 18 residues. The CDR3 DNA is TGTGCCAGCAGTCCTATTGCGGGGGGTCTAATGAGCACAGATACGCAGTATTTT. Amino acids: CASSPIAGGLMSTDTQYF.

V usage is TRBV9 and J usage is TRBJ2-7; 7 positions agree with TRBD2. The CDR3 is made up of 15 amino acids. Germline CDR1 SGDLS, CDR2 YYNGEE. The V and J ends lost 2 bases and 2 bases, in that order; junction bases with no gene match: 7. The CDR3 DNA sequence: TGTGCCAGCAGCGTGGGGGGGGGGAGCACCTACGAGCAGTACTTC. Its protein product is CASSVGGGSTYEQYF.

The CDR3 bases are TGCAGCGTCGCGTGGGCTAGCGGGGATTACGAGCAGTACTTC. Translated, it gives CSVAWASGDYEQYF. The chain recombines TRBV29-1 with TRBJ2-7, with TRBD2 matching over 9 bases. The CDR3 loop spans 14 amino acids. Germline V lookup: CDR1 SQVTM, CDR2 ANQGSEA. V trimming: 6 bases; J trimming: 4 bases; junction bases outside the gene matches: 10.

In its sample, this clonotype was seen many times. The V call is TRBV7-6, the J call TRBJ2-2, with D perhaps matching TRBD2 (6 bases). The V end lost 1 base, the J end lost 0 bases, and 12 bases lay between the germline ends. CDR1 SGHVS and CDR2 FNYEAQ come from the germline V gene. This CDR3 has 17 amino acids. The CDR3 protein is CASSLVASDTNTGELFF. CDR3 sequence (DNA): TGTGCCAGCAGCTTAGTTGCTAGCGATACGAACACCGGGGAGCTGTTTTTT.